Below are 25 T cell receptor beta chains sequenced from a single sample in a study of blood T cell repertoires in COVID-19 (TCRdb year 2020). Library creation used the immunoSEQ multiplex PCR assay. In its TCRdb copy, this immuneACCESS table keeps in-frame sequences only and misses some clones. Where compared with another copy, unresolved V genes explain less than half of these, and the others have no known cause. This sample holds 220,000 or so clones; 84% were observed only once. In total, the top ten clones hold 6.8% of the sample. Sequencing was carried out using PBMCs or T cells enriched from blood (not recorded which). These receptors originate from a woman in her thirties or forties who had recovered from COVID-19.

V is TRBV7-2 and J is TRBJ1-5, with TRBD1 matching 10 bases. Looked up from germline, CDR1 is SGHTA and CDR2 is FQGNSA. The V gene end was trimmed by 1 base and the J gene end by 2 bases; junction bases not matched to a gene: 2. This CDR3 is 16 amino acids long. Here the CDR3 DNA reads TGTGCCAGCAGCTTAGGGGACAGGGGAGGCAATCAGCCCCAGCATTTT. Translation: CASSLGDRGGNQPQHF.

The rearrangement uses TRBV12-5 and TRBJ2-1; maybe TRBD2 (5 bases). The CDR3 spans 14 residues. Germline CDR1 is LGHNT and CDR2 is FRNRAP. V lost 6 bases and J lost 2, with 11 bases in between. The CDR3: CASGQSGTYNEQFF. CDR3 DNA: TGTGCTAGTGGACAAAGCGGAACCTACAATGAGCAGTTCTTC.

The rearrangement joins TRBV5-4 to TRBJ1-5, with D possibly TRBD1 on 6 matching bases. Germline CDR1 reads SGHNT; CDR2 reads YYREEE (reference sequence). Trimming stripped 2 bases from V and 4 bases from J, with 7 bases between. This CDR3 region has 13 residues. In nucleotides, the CDR3 is TGTGCCAGCAGCTTCGACAGGAATCAGCCCCAGCATTTT. Translation gives CASSFDRNQPQHF.

Regarding this clone: The sample contains more than one DNA sequence encoding this CDR3. The chain employs TRBV27 and TRBJ1-6; no clear D. Trimming shortened V by 3 bases and J by 5 bases, and 8 bases separated the two germline ends. This CDR3 contains 14 residues. Germline values: CDR1 MNHEY, CDR2 SMNVEV (reference sequence). The CDR3 bases are TGTGCCAGCAGTTTGGGAGCCCATAATTCACCCCTCCACTTT. Its translation is CASSLGAHNSPLHF.

V gene TRBV29-1 combines with J gene TRBJ2-7; possibly TRBD1 for D (5 bases). Germline V CDR1 and CDR2: SQVTM, ANQGSEA. The V gene lost 6 bases and the J gene lost 7 bases, with 13 bases spanning the gap. This CDR3 contains 11 residues. CDR3 DNA sequence: TGCAGCGTGTTCGACAGTTCAGAGCAGTACGTC. This encodes CSVFDSSEQYV.

V usage is TRBV23-1 and J usage is TRBJ1-5; D is ambiguous. TRBV23-1 is given ORF status, its function remaining uncertain. The V end lost 6 bases, the J end lost 0 bases, and 6 bases lay between the germline ends. CDR3 size: 13 residues. The CDR3 is CASRAISNQPQHF. DNA for the CDR3: TGCGCCAGCAGAGCCATTAGCAATCAGCCCCAGCATTTT.

This clone turned up a few times. The identical CDR3 is also encoded by other nucleotide sequences in the sample. This chain links TRBV6-5 with TRBJ1-1; unclear D gene. Germline V gene data show CDR1 as MNHEY and CDR2 as SVGAGI. This CDR3 contains 14 residues. Between the trimmed V and J ends, which lost 0 bases and 1 base, there was a span of 6 bases. This CDR3 reads CASSYSRGNTEAFF. CDR3 nucleotides: TGTGCCAGCAGTTACTCGAGAGGGAACACTGAAGCTTTCTTT.

Only a few counts were recorded for this clone. This sequence joins TRBV7-2 and TRBJ1-3; a weak D match, TRBD1 (5 bases). The CDR3 has 15 residues. CDR1 and CDR2 (germline): SGHTA, FQGNSA. The V and J ends lost 6 bases and 0 bases respectively, with 12 bases between them. As DNA, the CDR3 is TGTGCCAGCAGGAAAACAGGAATCTCTGGAAACACCATATATTTT. Translation gives CASRKTGISGNTIYF.

The V call is TRBV9, the J call TRBJ2-2; 10 nucleotides match TRBD1. The CDR3 has 16 amino acids. With 4 bases clipped from V and 0 bases from J, the junction kept 3 bases outside the gene matches. Germline CDR1 and CDR2: SGDLS and YYNGEE. The CDR3 DNA reads as TGTGCCAGCAGCATCGGGACAGGGGCGAACACCGGGGAGCTGTTTTTT. This codes for CASSIGTGANTGELFF.

This rearrangement joins TRBV7-2 to TRBJ1-2; 9 positions agree with TRBD1. J lost 12 bases, V lost 2 bases, and 13 bases had no gene match. The CDR3 runs to 15 residues. Per germline, CDR1 SGHTA and CDR2 FQGNSA. For the CDR3, the DNA is TGTGCCAGCAGCTTATCTACAGGGGGCGCGACGGGTAACACCTTC. It encodes CASSLSTGGATGNTF.

The chain is built from TRBV3-1 (or the pseudogene TRBV3-2) and TRBJ1-6; D possibly corresponds to TRBD1 (5 bases). The CDR3 consists of 16 residues. Trimming left V 0 bases short and J 7 bases short, with 13 bases between. Germline loops: CDR1 LGHDT, CDR2 YNNKEL (reference sequence). The chain's CDR3 is CASSQEMQGGNSPLHF. In DNA, the CDR3 is TGTGCCAGCAGCCAAGAAATGCAGGGTGGAAATTCACCCCTCCACTTT.

The chain joins TRBV5-4 to TRBJ2-7; D is ambiguous. V dropped 2 bases and J dropped 6 bases, with 18 bases sitting between them. The CDR3 is made up of 15 amino acids. In germline, CDR1 is SGHNT, CDR2 YYREEE (reference sequence). The CDR3 DNA is TGTGCCAGCAGCTTCAGCTCGGAGCCTCTTAGCGAGCAGTACTTC. This codes for CASSFSSEPLSEQYF.

This rearrangement joins TRBV3-1 (or the pseudogene TRBV3-2) to TRBJ2-7; possible D gene TRBD1, 5 bases. There are 17 residues in the CDR3. Germline V gene lookup returns CDR1 LGHDT and CDR2 YNNKEL (reference sequence). V was pared by 1 base and J by 0 bases, with 16 bases between. The CDR3 coding sequence is TGTGCCAGCAGCCAAGGGTTAGGGGCGAAGAGCTCCTACGAGCAGTACTTC. Amino acids: CASSQGLGAKSSYEQYF.

This clone was detected once. The chain uses TRBV30 and TRBJ2-5, with a possible D match to TRBD1 (7 bases). Germline lookup yields CDR1 GTSNPN and CDR2 SVGIG (reference sequence). V shed 5 bases and J shed 4 bases, with 17 bases lying between them. The CDR3 is 14 amino acids. This CDR3 is CAWRNWRGRETQYF. The CDR3 region has the DNA TGTGCCTGGCGGAATTGGAGGGGGCGAGAGACCCAGTACTTC.

This clone has only one observation. The chain employs TRBV10-3 and TRBJ2-1, with 8 nucleotides matching TRBD2. V shed 10 bases and J 4 bases; nucleotides not matched to a gene: 12. Germline V lookup: CDR1 ENHRY, CDR2 SYGVKD. CDR3 size: 15 residues. The CDR3 reads CATESGRGDYNEQFF. The CDR3 DNA is TGTGCCACCGAGAGCGGGAGAGGGGATTACAATGAGCAGTTCTTC.

There are a few counts of this clone. The chain recombines TRBV19 with TRBJ2-2; TRBD2 agrees at 7 bases. The CDR3 is 16 amino acids. V lost 3 bases, J lost 1 base, and 5 bases stayed unmatched. Germline V gene data show CDR1 as LNHDA and CDR2 as SQIVND (reference sequence). CDR3 region: CASSIVGGRNTGELFF. CDR3 DNA: TGTGCCAGTAGTATTGTTGGCGGGAGGAACACCGGGGAGCTGTTTTTT.

The chain has TRBV3-1 (or the pseudogene TRBV3-2) and TRBJ2-2; D gene unclear. CDR1 and CDR2 (germline): LGHDT, YNNKEL (reference sequence). V shed 4 bases and J shed 7 bases, with 10 bases lying between them. The length of the CDR3 is 13 residues. In DNA form, the CDR3 reads TGTGCCAGCAGCCCGAACAGAGACGGGGAGCTGTTTTTT. This gives the protein CASSPNRDGELFF.

This chain joins TRBV30 and TRBJ2-7, with D possibly matching TRBD1 (6 bases). The CDR3 is 13 amino acids. Germline loops: CDR1 GTSNPN, CDR2 SVGIG (reference sequence). V lost 4 bases and J 5 bases, leaving 15 bases between the germline ends. This CDR3 is CAWTSQTGNEQYF. The CDR3 region has the DNA TGTGCCTGGACCTCCCAGACAGGTAACGAGCAGTACTTC. Supplemented by reference TRBV30 and TRBJ2-7, the full variable domain reads SQTIHQWPATLVQPVGSPLSLECTVEGTSNPNLYWYRQAAGRGLQLLFYSVGIGQISSEVPQNLSASRPQDRQFILSSKKLLLSDSGFYLCAWTSQTGNEQYFGPGTRLTVT.

The sample holds a few counts of this clone. CDR3 loop: CASSIAQGREAFF. In nucleotides, the CDR3 is TGTGCCAGTAGTATAGCCCAGGGGCGTGAAGCTTTCTTT. The chain employs TRBV19 and TRBJ1-1; the D gene is possibly TRBD1 (6 bases). Between the trimmed V and J ends, which lost 1 base and 7 bases, there was a span of 10 bases. Germline V lookup: CDR1 LNHDA, CDR2 SQIVND (reference sequence). This CDR3 has 13 residues.

This rearrangement joins TRBV25-1 to TRBJ2-5; no definite D call. The V end lost 5 bases, the J end lost 5 bases, and 9 bases lay between the germline ends. The CDR3 has 12 amino acids. Germline assignment: CDR1 MGHDK and CDR2 SYGVNS. The CDR3 coding sequence is TGTGCCAGCAGTTCGACTGGGGAGACCCAGTACTTC. Residues: CASSSTGETQYF.

J is TRBJ1-5 and V is TRBV27, with D hard to call. Germline-derived CDR1 and CDR2 are MNHEY and SMNVEV (reference sequence). The CDR3 is 13 residues long. V was pared by 6 bases and J by 5 bases, with 11 bases between. The CDR3 bases are TGTGCCAGCAGCCGACGCGGGGATCAGCCCCAGCATTTT. It translates to CASSRRGDQPQHF.

The chain recombines TRBV4-1 with TRBJ1-6; 10 bases match TRBD1. The CDR3 is made up of 20 amino acids. After removal of 4 bases from V and 1 base from J, the junction contained 13 bases not matched to a gene. Per germline, CDR1 MGHRA and CDR2 YSYEKL. CDR3 residues: CASSREKRDRGRSYNSPLHF. CDR3 coding DNA: TGCGCCAGCAGCCGAGAAAAGCGGGACAGGGGTCGATCCTATAATTCACCCCTCCACTTT.

CDR3 residues: CASSSGLALYNEQFF. In DNA form, the CDR3 reads TGTGCCAGCAGTTCGGGACTAGCGCTGTACAATGAGCAGTTCTTC. The chain employs TRBV28 and TRBJ2-1, with 10 nucleotides matching TRBD2. Germline assignment: CDR1 MDHEN and CDR2 SYDVKM. V was pared by 4 bases and J by 4 bases, with 4 bases of the junction left unmatched. This CDR3 has 15 amino acids.

The chain couples TRBV11-2 to TRBJ1-1, with D possibly TRBD1 on 5 matching bases. The ends were cut back, 2 bases at V and 5 bases at J, with 6 bases in the middle. Germline CDR1 reads SGHAT; CDR2 reads FQNNGV. The CDR3 has 12 amino acids. The CDR3 DNA is TGTGCCAGCAGCTTAAGGGGAACTGAAGCTTTCTTT. Amino acid sequence: CASSLRGTEAFF. The entire variable domain, with the rest obtained from reference TRBV11-2 and TRBJ1-1, is as follows: EAGVAQSPRYKIIEKRQSVAFWCNPISGHATLYWYQQILGQGPKLLIQFQNNGVVDDSQLPKDRFSAERLKGVDSTLKIQPAKLEDSAVYLCASSLRGTEAFFGQGTRLTVV.

V gene TRBV25-1 combines with J gene TRBJ1-5; D remains unclear. The CDR3 runs 14 residues. CDR1 and CDR2 (germline): MGHDK, SYGVNS. Trimming stripped 3 bases from V and 1 base from J, with 7 bases between. For the CDR3, the DNA is TGTGCCAGCAGTGACACAAAAAGCAATCAGCCCCAGCATTTT. Protein: CASSDTKSNQPQHF. Filled out from reference TRBV25-1 and TRBJ1-5, the complete variable domain reads EADIYQTPRYLVIGTGKKITLECSQTMGHDKMYWYQQDPGMELHLIHYSYGVNSTEKGDLSSESTVSRIRTEHFPLTLESARPSHTSQYLCASSDTKSNQPQHFGDGTRLSIL.